These 20 T cell receptor beta chains were all obtained from the same sample, sequenced in a study of T-cell reconstitution after alpha-beta-depleted transplantation in children. The TCRbeta library incorporated unique molecular identifiers. TCRdb recomputed calls from the PCR reads with MiXCR, one row per CDR3 protein. The data show some 80,000 distinct CDR3 sequences, with roughly 20% seen just once and 45% to 55% held by the top ten. The specimen was PBMCs, mostly from graft donor cells, collected 360 days after TCRalphabeta/CD19-depleted stem cell transplant. Source of these receptors: a male patient under 10 years old who had a stem cell transplant for acute lymphoblastic leukemia, so the T cells may come from the graft donor.

The V call is TRBV7-2, the J call TRBJ2-7; D call uncertain. The CDR3 runs 16 residues. V lost 0 bases to trimming and J lost 0 bases, with 12 bases between them. Looked up from germline, CDR1 is SGHTA and CDR2 is FQGNSA. The CDR3 nucleotides are TGTGCCAGCAGCTTAGCTGGCGCGGTGAGCTCCTACGAGCAGTACTTC. Protein sequence: CASSLAGAVSSYEQYF.

In its sample, this clonotype was seen a few times. The V call is TRBV2, the J call TRBJ1-6, with 7 bases identical to TRBD1. The CDR3 is 13 amino acids. Trimming cost V 6 bases and J 9 bases; bases outside gene matches: 5. The germline V gene encodes CDR1 SNHLY and CDR2 FYNNEI. CDR3 in DNA: TGTGCCAGCAGGGATTACAGGGGTTCACCCCTCCACTTT. Its protein is CASRDYRGSPLHF.

The chain carries TRBV7-2 and TRBJ2-7; D unresolved. Germline V gives CDR1 SGHTA, CDR2 FQGNSA. Deletions cut 0 bases from V and 5 bases from J, with 11 bases between. CDR3 length: 14 residues. CDR3 coding DNA: TGTGCCAGCAGCTTAGCCGGCTTCTACCACGAGCAGTACTTC. It translates to CASSLAGFYHEQYF. Variable domain in full (rest from reference TRBV7-2 and TRBJ2-7): GAGVSQSPSNKVTEKGKDVELRCDPISGHTALYWYRQSLGQGLEFLIYFQGNSAPDKSGLPSDRFSAERTGGSVSTLTIQRTQQEDSAVYLCASSLAGFYHEQYFGPGTRLTVT.

This chain uses TRBV10-3 with TRBJ2-1; D remains ambiguous. V lost 10 bases, J lost 4 bases, and 14 bases lay in between. This CDR3 is built from 13 residues. Looked up from germline, CDR1 is ENHRY and CDR2 is SYGVKD. The CDR3 is CATTLKVYNEQFF. As DNA, the CDR3 is TGTGCCACAACCCTCAAAGTATACAATGAGCAGTTCTTC.

J is TRBJ2-4 and V is TRBV5-6; TRBD2 matches 12 bases. The CDR3 sequence is 20 residues long. The V gene's germline CDR1 is SGHDT and CDR2 YYEEEE. V gave up 1 base and J gave up 1 base; unmatched junction bases: 12. Written as DNA, the CDR3 is TGTGCCAGCAGCTTGATCGGACTAGCGGGAAGACCATACGCCAAAAACATTCAGTACTTC. Protein: CASSLIGLAGRPYAKNIQYF.

In its sample, this clonotype was seen a few times. The chain combines TRBV12-3 or TRBV12-4 with TRBJ2-3; 7 bases line up with TRBD2. Unmatched junction bases numbered 10, after V lost 4 bases and J lost 3 bases. The CDR3 runs to 16 residues. CDR3 region: CASSSLGGSMTDTQYF. The CDR3 DNA sequence: TGTGCCAGCAGTTCCCTTGGCGGGAGTATGACAGATACGCAGTATTTT.

The chain recombines TRBV30 with TRBJ2-7; D may be TRBD1 (6 bases). CDR1 is GTSNPN and CDR2 is SVGIG in the germline V gene (reference sequence). The ends were cut back, 5 bases at V and 3 bases at J, with 8 bases in the middle. The length of the CDR3 is 11 residues. This CDR3 is CAWGQNYEQYF. CDR3 in DNA: TGTGCCTGGGGACAGAACTACGAGCAGTACTTC.

This clonotype was seen ten or more times. The chain uses TRBV7-9 and TRBJ1-2; D ambiguous. Trimming removed 3 bases from V and 8 bases from J, with 10 bases in between. CDR3 length equals 12 residues. CDR1 and CDR2 (germline): SEHNR, FQNEAQ (reference sequence). DNA of the CDR3: TGTGCCAGCAGCTTTACGCGCAGAGGCTACACCTTC. Amino acids: CASSFTRRGYTF. Full variable domain (remainder filled in from reference TRBV7-9 and TRBJ1-2): DTGVSQNPRHKITKRGQNVTFRCDPISEHNRLYWYRQTLGQGPEFLTYFQNEAQLEKSRLLSDRFSAERPKGSFSTLEIQRTEQGDSAMYLCASSFTRRGYTFGSGTRLTVV.

This clonotype was recorded many times. The CDR3 protein is CASRPRLAFSYEQYF. The CDR3 bases are TGTGCCAGCAGACCGCGACTAGCTTTCTCCTACGAGCAGTACTTC. The chain joins TRBV3-1 to TRBJ2-7; 7 nucleotides line up with TRBD2. Germline V gene sequence: CDR1 LGHDT, CDR2 YNNKEL (reference sequence). The CDR3 has 15 amino acids. The ends lost 6 bases at V and 0 bases at J; junction bases unmatched: 8.

The rearrangement uses TRBV11-3 and TRBJ2-7, with 8 bases lining up with TRBD2. The CDR3 contains 15 residues. V was pared by 3 bases and J by 6 bases, with 10 bases of the junction left unmatched. Germline CDR1 is SGHNT and CDR2 is YENEEA. The chain's CDR3 is CASSFDGLARGEQYF. For the CDR3, the DNA is TGTGCCAGCAGCTTTGACGGACTAGCCCGAGGCGAGCAGTACTTC.

This clonotype was seen a few times. The CDR3 nucleotides are TGTGCCAGCAGCTGGGACTCCTACAATGAGCAGTTCTTC. As protein: CASSWDSYNEQFF. V is TRBV11-3 and J is TRBJ2-1; D gene ambiguous. Germline V gene data show CDR1 as SGHNT and CDR2 as YENEEA. V dropped 4 bases and J dropped 0 bases, with 4 bases sitting between them. CDR3 length: 13 amino acids.

The chain carries TRBV11-3 and TRBJ2-1; D possibly corresponds to TRBD1 (6 bases). Per the germline V gene, CDR1 is SGHNT and CDR2 is YENEEA. The CDR3 has 15 amino acids. The V end was cut by 5 bases, the J end by 5 bases, with 16 bases between. This chain's CDR3 is CASSPSGHRDNEQFF. CDR3 DNA sequence: TGTGCCAGCAGCCCGAGCGGACACAGGGACAATGAGCAGTTCTTC. The full variable domain, rest sourced from reference TRBV11-3 and TRBJ2-1, is EAGVVQSPRYKIIEKKQPVAFWCNPISGHNTLYWYLQNLGQGPELLIRYENEEAVDDSQLPKDRFSAERLKGVDSTLKIQPAELGDSAVYLCASSPSGHRDNEQFFGPGTRLTVL.

The table lists this clonotype with a few counts. V gene TRBV5-1 combines with J gene TRBJ2-3; a possible D gene is TRBD1 (6 bases). Germline loops: CDR1 SGHRS, CDR2 YFSETQ. Trimming removed 6 bases from V and 2 bases from J, with 13 bases in between. The CDR3 loop spans 14 amino acids. CDR3 bases: TGCGCCAGCATGACTGGGGACAACACAGATACGCAGTATTTT. Its translation: CASMTGDNTDTQYF.

The table lists this clonotype with many counts. The chain recombines TRBV6-2 or TRBV6-3 with TRBJ2-7; 9 bases are shared with TRBD1. J was trimmed by 5 bases and V by 7 bases; bases with no gene match: 6. CDR3 length equals 13 residues. Germline CDR1 and CDR2: MNHEY and SVGEGT. CDR3 DNA: TGTGCCAGCACCGGGGACAGGGTCCACGAGCAGTACTTC. Translation: CASTGDRVHEQYF.

This clonotype occurred many times. This chain uses TRBV7-6 with TRBJ2-2, with 8 positions matching TRBD2. Unmatched junction bases numbered 11, after V lost 5 bases and J lost 3 bases. This CDR3 contains 17 residues. CDR1 and CDR2 (germline): SGHVS, FNYEAQ. DNA of the CDR3: TGTGCCAGCAGCAGCATCTTAAGCGGGAGCGACACCGGGGAGCTGTTTTTT. It codes for CASSSILSGSDTGELFF.

This clonotype was detected a few times. V gene TRBV27 combines with J gene TRBJ2-6, with D possibly TRBD1 on 6 matching bases. V dropped 8 bases and J dropped 1 base, with 24 bases sitting between them. Germline V gives CDR1 MNHEY, CDR2 SMNVEV (reference sequence). The CDR3 covers 19 residues. In DNA, the CDR3 is TGTGCCAGCGCAATGTATCCGGGACACCAATTTTCTGGGGCCAACGTCCTGACTTTC. Its protein product is CASAMYPGHQFSGANVLTF.

The chain links TRBV7-9 to TRBJ1-1; a possible D gene is TRBD1 (5 bases). This CDR3 spans 15 amino acids. V was clipped by 3 bases and J by 0 bases, with 11 bases between them. Germline-derived CDR1 and CDR2 are SEHNR and FQNEAQ (reference sequence). CDR3: CASSFTGALNTEAFF. The CDR3 DNA is TGTGCCAGCAGCTTCACCGGGGCCCTGAACACTGAAGCTTTCTTT.

There are a few counts of this clonotype. The genes are TRBV9 and TRBJ2-5, with 14 bases fitting TRBD2. CDR1 and CDR2 (germline): SGDLS, YYNGEE. CDR3 size: 17 residues. V lost 3 bases and J lost 5; bases outside the gene matches: 9. As DNA, the CDR3 is TGTGCCAGCAGCGGTGGGACTAGCGGGAGAATCTACGAGACCCAGTACTTC. Protein product: CASSGGTSGRIYETQYF.

The rearrangement links TRBV29-1 to TRBJ2-3, with D possibly TRBD1 on 5 matching bases. V dropped 4 bases and J dropped 1 base, with 15 bases sitting between them. The CDR3 spans 15 residues. Germline values: CDR1 SQVTM, CDR2 ANQGSEA. CDR3 bases: TGCAGCGTTGCCAAAGGGCAGGGCCGCACAGATACGCAGTATTTT. Amino acid sequence: CSVAKGQGRTDTQYF.

The rearrangement joins TRBV12-2 to TRBJ2-2. TRBV12-2 is assigned pseudogene status. The length of the CDR3 is 12 residues. CDR3 loop: CASRPYPGELFF. In nucleotides, the CDR3 is TGTGCAAGTCGCCCTTACCCCGGGGAGCTGTTTTTT.